This TCR beta chain was captured in a study of control samples from healthy donors and cancer patients. Profiling relied on immunoSEQ multiplex PCR, and the TCRdb table lists in-frame clones only, not all of them. Of 170,000 or so clones in the sample, approximately 91% were seen once. This CDR3 is 16 amino acids long. Trimming removed 5 bases at V and 5 bases at J, with 21 bases between. Looked up from germline, CDR1 is MDHEN and CDR2 is SYDVKM. This clonotype was obtained from a middle-aged woman in good health. Sequenced material: blood. The rearrangement uses TRBV28 and TRBJ1-1; tentative D call: TRBD1 (5 bases). CDR3 sequence reads: CASSLPRGVLGTEAFF. The DNA for the CDR3 is TGTGCCAGCAGTCTCCCTCGGGGGGTATTAGGAACTGAAGCTTTCTTT.